The 24 T cell receptor beta chains below all came from one sample that was sequenced in a study of T cells in Graves' hyperthyroidism and ophthalmopathy. Amplification of TCR beta CDR3 regions used RNA as the template. An initial round of RT-PCR targeting the TCR CDR3 relied on the HTBI primer set. TCRdb recomputed calls from the multiplex PCR reads with MiXCR, one row per CDR3 protein. The profile shows 90,000 to 120,000 distinct CDR3 sequences, about 17% of them singletons. Source material: blood. Source of these receptors: a woman between 45 and 60 years old with Graves' hyperthyroidism.

This clonotype was seen many times. This chain joins TRBV7-9 and TRBJ2-1, with TRBD1 matching 7 bases. CDR3 size: 17 residues. V dropped 3 bases and J dropped 6; count of bases not matched to a gene: 14. Germline CDR1 SEHNR, CDR2 FQNEAQ (reference sequence). In DNA form, the CDR3 reads TGTGCCAGCAGCTTTATCCGGACAGGCATAGGGTTCAATGAGCAGTTCTTC. It yields the protein CASSFIRTGIGFNEQFF.

This chain connects TRBV20-1 to TRBJ1-1, with 7 bases matching TRBD1. The CDR3 runs 14 residues. The V and J ends lost 5 bases and 12 bases, in that order; junction bases with no gene match: 18. Germline V gene data show CDR1 as DFQATT and CDR2 as SNEGSKA (reference sequence). CDR3 nucleotide sequence: TGCAGTGCTCCATCCGGGACCCAGGGGGTAATTACTTTCTTT. Translating gives CSAPSGTQGVITFF.

This clonotype was observed at least ten times. This chain connects TRBV5-1 to TRBJ2-1; no firm D call. Per germline, CDR1 SGHRS and CDR2 YFSETQ. V was clipped by 0 bases and J by 0 bases, with 16 bases between them. CDR3 size: 18 residues. This CDR3 is CASSLDRLGRLSYNEQFF. In DNA form, the CDR3 reads TGCGCCAGCAGCTTGGACCGACTTGGAAGACTCTCCTACAATGAGCAGTTCTTC.

This clonotype was seen a handful of times. The chain recombines TRBV6-2 or TRBV6-3 with TRBJ2-1; D unclear. CDR1 is MNHEY and CDR2 is SVGEGT in the germline V gene. The CDR3 totals 11 residues. Trimming cost V 1 base and J 6 bases, with 1 base left between them. This CDR3 reads CASSYFNEQFF. CDR3 sequence (DNA): TGTGCCAGCAGTTACTTCAATGAGCAGTTCTTC.

Many counts were recorded for this clonotype. This chain links TRBV30 with TRBJ2-5; TRBD2 matches 10 bases. The V segment lost 0 bases and the J segment 4 bases; nucleotides outside the gene matches: 8. This CDR3 contains 16 residues. In germline, CDR1 is GTSNPN, CDR2 SVGIG (reference sequence). The chain's CDR3 is CAWSVPASGRGETQYF. CDR3 bases: TGTGCCTGGAGTGTACCGGCTAGCGGGAGAGGAGAGACCCAGTACTTC.

V gene TRBV19 combines with J gene TRBJ2-2; possibly TRBD1 for D (6 bases). V dropped 5 bases and J dropped 1 base, with 17 bases sitting between them. This CDR3 has 17 amino acids. Looked up from germline, CDR1 is LNHDA and CDR2 is SQIVND (reference sequence). The chain's CDR3 is CASSPNHPGVNTGELFF. In nucleotides, the CDR3 is TGTGCCAGTAGTCCCAACCATCCAGGGGTGAACACCGGGGAGCTGTTTTTT.

Of note for this clonotype: It may be a read error: a sequence one base away is much more abundant. The conserved closing phenylalanine or tryptophan is absent in this CDR3, likely reflecting a read error. V gene TRBV6-5 combines with J gene TRBJ1-2; no firm D call. The germline gives CDR1 MNHEY, CDR2 SVGAGI. The CDR3 covers 13 residues. V was cut by 2 bases and J by 4 bases, with 8 bases left in between. CDR3 loop: CASSYPLRYGYTL. The CDR3 DNA sequence: TGTGCCAGCAGTTACCCCTTGCGCTATGGCTACACCCTC.

This clonotype was seen repeatedly, ten times or more. This chain joins TRBV12-3 or TRBV12-4 and TRBJ2-1; TRBD1 agrees at 10 bases. The ends lost 1 base at V and 4 bases at J; junction bases unmatched: 4. The CDR3 has 16 residues. CDR3 bases: TGTGCCAGCAGTTTAGGGGACAGGGGAGGATACAATGAGCAGTTCTTC. Translation gives CASSLGDRGGYNEQFF.

There are many counts of this clonotype. The chain employs TRBV28 and TRBJ1-2; 8 bases align to TRBD1. This CDR3 region has 12 residues. V lost 6 bases to trimming and J lost 8 bases; unmatched junction nucleotides: 5. From germline, CDR1 is MDHEN and CDR2 SYDVKM. The DNA for the CDR3 is TGTGCCAGCAGGCAGGGGGCAGGGGGCTACACCTTC. This encodes CASRQGAGGYTF.

The sample holds many counts of this clonotype. The chain links TRBV11-2 to TRBJ2-3; D call uncertain. The length of the CDR3 is 16 residues. Trimming cost V 3 bases and J 1 base, with 14 bases left between them. Germline assignment: CDR1 SGHAT and CDR2 FQNNGV. This CDR3 is CASSFGVPGGTDTQYF. The CDR3 nucleotides read TGTGCCAGCAGCTTCGGCGTCCCCGGAGGCACAGATACGCAGTATTTT. The whole variable domain, remainder taken from reference TRBV11-2 and TRBJ2-3, is EAGVAQSPRYKIIEKRQSVAFWCNPISGHATLYWYQQILGQGPKLLIQFQNNGVVDDSQLPKDRFSAERLKGVDSTLKIQPAKLEDSAVYLCASSFGVPGGTDTQYFGPGTRLTVL.

This clonotype was found many times. V is TRBV7-3 and J is TRBJ2-3, with D possibly being TRBD2 (7 bases). The ends were cut back, 5 bases at V and 4 bases at J, with 19 bases in the middle. Germline V gene lookup returns CDR1 SGHTA and CDR2 FQGTGA. The CDR3 covers 16 residues. The CDR3 region has the DNA TGTGCCAGCAGCCCACTGGGGGGGCGCGTCCCAGATACGCAGTATTTT. This translates into CASSPLGGRVPDTQYF.

There are a few counts of this clonotype. The chain joins TRBV4-1 to TRBJ2-2, with 10 bases aligning to TRBD2. CDR1 and CDR2 (germline): MGHRA, YSYEKL. V trimming: 3 bases; J trimming: 7 bases; junction bases outside the gene matches: 8. This CDR3 has 16 amino acids. CDR3 residues: CASSHIGTSVIGELFF. CDR3 nucleotide sequence: TGCGCCAGCAGCCACATTGGGACTAGCGTTATCGGGGAGCTGTTTTTT.

This clonotype was detected ten times or more. The chain couples TRBV14 to TRBJ2-3; D is undetermined. The CDR3 runs to 15 residues. The ends were cut back, 6 bases at V and 2 bases at J, with 15 bases in the middle. Looked up from germline, CDR1 is SGHDN and CDR2 is FVKESK. The DNA for the CDR3 is TGTGCCAGCAGTCGAAACTCACCTTACACAGATACGCAGTATTTT. Amino acids: CASSRNSPYTDTQYF.

The V call is TRBV11-2, the J call TRBJ2-7, with 9 bases matching TRBD2. The CDR3 spans 15 residues. After removal of 4 bases from V and 4 bases from J, the junction contained 8 bases not matched to a gene. Germline CDR1 and CDR2: SGHAT and FQNNGV. CDR3 sequence (DNA): TGTGCCAGCAGCTCCGGGACTAGCTATTTATACGAGCAGTACTTC. It encodes CASSSGTSYLYEQYF. The whole variable domain, remainder taken from reference TRBV11-2 and TRBJ2-7, is EAGVAQSPRYKIIEKRQSVAFWCNPISGHATLYWYQQILGQGPKLLIQFQNNGVVDDSQLPKDRFSAERLKGVDSTLKIQPAKLEDSAVYLCASSSGTSYLYEQYFGPGTRLTVT.

This clonotype was observed many times. CDR3 sequence reads: CASSLVAVRNEQFF. The CDR3 nucleotides are TGTGCCAGCAGCTTAGTTGCGGTGCGCAATGAGCAGTTCTTC. J is TRBJ2-1 and V is TRBV11-2; D gene uncertain. V lost 1 base and J 6 bases, leaving 10 bases between the germline ends. The germline V gene encodes CDR1 SGHAT and CDR2 FQNNGV. This CDR3 contains 14 residues.

This clonotype has a count of ten or more. The genes are TRBV28 and TRBJ2-1; unclear D gene. CDR3 length: 12 residues. V lost 7 bases and J 2 bases, leaving 6 bases between the germline ends. Germline CDR1 reads MDHEN; CDR2 reads SYDVKM. The CDR3 is CASMPPYNEQFF. The CDR3 coding sequence is TGTGCCAGCATGCCCCCCTACAATGAGCAGTTCTTC.

This clonotype was detected many times. The CDR3 DNA is TGTGCCAGCAGTTTATGGAGGATGGGGACAGGGGTGGAAAAACTGTTTTTT. Translated: CASSLWRMGTGVEKLFF. This sequence joins TRBV28 and TRBJ1-4, with 10 bases aligning to TRBD1. With 0 bases clipped from V and 8 bases from J, the junction kept 9 bases outside the gene matches. Looked up from germline, CDR1 is MDHEN and CDR2 is SYDVKM. The length of the CDR3 is 17 residues.

The chain couples TRBV11-2 to TRBJ2-7, with TRBD2 matching over 11 bases. Trimming at V came to 1 base and at J to 3 bases, leaving 11 bases not matched to a gene. CDR1 is SGHAT, CDR2 FQNNGV, per germline. CDR3 length: 18 amino acids. The CDR3, as DNA: TGTGCCAGCAGCTTAGTAGGTAGCGGGAGGGCCCGTGGCTACGAGCAGTACTTC. Its translation: CASSLVGSGRARGYEQYF.

This clonotype appeared many times. The genes are TRBV12-5 and TRBJ2-1; 9 bases fit TRBD2. Trimming cost V 8 bases and J 9 bases; bases outside gene matches: 8. Germline V gene data show CDR1 as LGHNT and CDR2 as FRNRAP. The CDR3 totals 13 residues. As DNA, the CDR3 is TGTGCTAGTAGCAGCGGGAGGATGGTTGAGCAGTTCTTC. It codes for CASSSGRMVEQFF.

This clonotype was observed at least ten times. The chain links TRBV6-5 to TRBJ2-3, with a weak D call TRBD1 (5 bases). The CDR3 sequence is 15 residues long. Germline V gene data show CDR1 as MNHEY and CDR2 as SVGAGI. The ends were cut back, 0 bases at V and 4 bases at J, with 11 bases in the middle. DNA for the CDR3: TGTGCCAGCAGTTACTCACCGACAGCTTCAGATACGCAGTATTTT. It encodes CASSYSPTASDTQYF.

As regards this clonotype: An end of the junction differs from the germline gene, which may be a read error. V gene TRBV2 combines with J gene TRBJ1-1; 9 bases are shared with TRBD1. This CDR3 region has 13 residues. Per germline, CDR1 SNHLY and CDR2 FYNNEI. As DNA, the CDR3 is TGTGCCAGCTCCGGGACAGGGAGTTCTGAAGCTTCCTTT. It encodes CASSGTGSSEASF.

This clonotype was found many times. The chain joins TRBV7-9 to TRBJ1-5, with no clear D. CDR1 and CDR2 from the germline V gene are SEHNR and FQNEAQ (reference sequence). V was shortened by 1 base and J by 3 bases, with 10 bases between the two germline ends. CDR3 length: 15 residues. This chain's CDR3 is CASSLGPGFNQPQHF. Written as DNA, the CDR3 is TGTGCCAGCAGCTTAGGTCCCGGGTTCAATCAGCCCCAGCATTTT.

This clonotype was counted ten times or more. The chain links TRBV20-1 to TRBJ1-2, with D possibly matching TRBD1 (5 bases). The V gene's germline CDR1 is DFQATT and CDR2 SNEGSKA (reference sequence). V lost 2 bases, J lost 8 bases, and 9 bases lay in between. The CDR3 runs 11 residues. The CDR3 loop is CSARQGGGYTF. CDR3 coding DNA: TGCAGTGCTAGACAGGGTGGGGGCTACACCTTC.

This clonotype showed up many times. At one boundary the junction diverges from the germline segment, which might be a read error. The chain links TRBV30 to TRBJ1-6; 9 bases are a match to TRBD1. This CDR3 has 12 amino acids. CDR1 is GTSNPN and CDR2 is SVGIG in the germline V gene (reference sequence). The CDR3 DNA is TGTGCATGGACAGGGGTCTTTTCACCCCTCCACTTT. It encodes CAWTGVFSPLHF. Looking up the rest from reference TRBV30 and TRBJ1-6 gives the full variable domain: SQTIHQWPATLVQPVGSPLSLECTVEGTSNPNLYWYRQAAGRGLQLLFYSVGIGQISSEVPQNLSASRPQDRQFILSSKKLLLSDSGFYLCAWTGVFSPLHFGNGTRLTVT.